This record looks at one T cell receptor (beta chain) sequence and its context. Its specificity is not known. The CDR3 extends over 14 amino acids. The V segment lost 5 bases and the J segment 3 bases; nucleotides outside the gene matches: 5. Germline V gene data show CDR1 as SGHVS and CDR2 as FQNEAQ. The data belong to a study of shared clonotypes between healthy human individuals. General study points: The sole specimen, blood, was sampled, and tissue repertoires likely differ.

The repertoire was sequenced with immunoSEQ multiplex PCR; TCRdb's copy has only in-frame clones and lacks some. The table shows approximately 500,000 clones, with approximately 85% occurring only once. The sample taken for sequencing was PBMCs. This chain joins TRBV7-8 and TRBJ1-1, with 8 bases identical to TRBD1. This TCR was recovered from a woman aged 40 to 55 in good health. Some clones in this sample may be carry-over from other donors' samples. This CDR3 reads CASSPGGGDTEAFF. In DNA form, the CDR3 reads TGTGCCAGCAGCCCAGGGGGCGGGGACACTGAAGCTTTCTTT.